The next 15 T cell receptor beta chains were all read from a single sample in a study of blood T cell repertoires in COVID-19. The table came from immunoSEQ multiplex PCR; TCRdb's copy has only in-frame clones and leaves some out. Among 200,000 to 250,000 clones, approximately 80% were seen once, and the ten largest hold around 9%. The material sequenced was PBMCs or T cells enriched from blood (not recorded which). These TCRs come from a man in his forties who had recovered from COVID-19.

The gene calls are TRBV5-1 and TRBJ2-5; 12 bases align to TRBD2. The ends lost 0 bases at V and 4 bases at J; junction bases unmatched: 7. The length of the CDR3 is 17 residues. CDR1 is SGHRS, CDR2 YFSETQ, per germline. The CDR3: CASSLADLAGGPETQYF. Here the CDR3 DNA reads TGCGCCAGCAGCTTGGCCGACCTAGCGGGGGGGCCAGAGACCCAGTACTTC.

This chain joins TRBV2 and TRBJ1-1; 7 nucleotides match TRBD1. The V and J ends lost 6 bases and 0 bases, in that order; junction bases with no gene match: 7. CDR1 and CDR2 (germline): SNHLY, FYNNEI. The CDR3 is 15 residues long. CDR3 sequence: CASRVQGPMNTEAFF. The CDR3 DNA is TGTGCCAGCAGGGTACAGGGGCCCATGAACACTGAAGCTTTCTTT.

V and J are TRBV28 and TRBJ2-2; D is unresolved. The length of the CDR3 is 16 residues. Germline V lookup: CDR1 MDHEN, CDR2 SYDVKM. Trimming took off 3 bases at V and 4 bases at J, with 15 bases between the two ends. The CDR3 region has the DNA TGTGCCAGCAGTTTTAAGCGTGAGATGATCACCGGGGAGCTGTTTTTT. Translated, it gives CASSFKREMITGELFF. The variable domain in full, with the rest retrieved from reference TRBV28 and TRBJ2-2, is DVKVTQSSRYLVKRTGEKVFLECVQDMDHENMFWYRQDPGLGLRLIYFSYDVKMKEKGDIPEGYSVSREKKERFSLILESASTNQTSMYLCASSFKREMITGELFFGEGSRLTVL.

The V and J genes are TRBV9 and TRBJ1-3; D is ambiguous. V lost 4 bases and J 2 bases, leaving 16 bases between the germline ends. Germline CDR1 reads SGDLS; CDR2 reads YYNGEE. CDR3 size: 16 residues. The CDR3 is CASSPQTRIPGNTIYF. In nucleotides, the CDR3 is TGTGCCAGCAGCCCCCAAACTAGGATCCCTGGAAACACCATATATTTT.

This clone was seen a handful of times. The gene calls are TRBV2 and TRBJ2-7, with no clear D. CDR3 length: 14 amino acids. The germline V and J ends were trimmed by 1 base and 3 bases, with 10 bases remaining between them. CDR1 and CDR2 (germline): SNHLY, FYNNEI. The CDR3 nucleotides are TGTGCCAGCAGTGAAGGCAGTTATGGCTACGAGCAGTACTTC. It yields the protein CASSEGSYGYEQYF.

J is TRBJ2-1 and V is TRBV18; a possible D gene is TRBD1 (5 bases). This CDR3 has 13 amino acids. In germline, CDR1 is KGHSH, CDR2 LQKENI. The ends were cut back, 3 bases at V and 14 bases at J, with 17 bases in the middle. The CDR3 region has the DNA TGTGCCAGCTCACCCCTCGACAGTGGTAGGGAGTTCTTC. Translation gives CASSPLDSGREFF.

The chain employs TRBV27 and TRBJ2-1; TRBD1 is a possible D gene (6 bases). The CDR3 totals 16 residues. Germline loops: CDR1 MNHEY, CDR2 SMNVEV (reference sequence). Trimming removed 0 bases at V and 6 bases at J, with 15 bases between. CDR3 DNA: TGTGCCAGCAGTTTATCGGGAAGGGGGAGTACCAATGAGCAGTTCTTC. Its translation is CASSLSGRGSTNEQFF.

Many counts were recorded for this clone. The J gene is TRBJ1-5, the V gene TRBV3-1 (or the pseudogene TRBV3-2); 7 bases agree with TRBD1. The junction had 10 bases not matched to a gene; V was cut back by 2 bases and J by 6 bases. The germline V gene has CDR1 LGHDT and CDR2 YNNKEL (reference sequence). This CDR3 contains 16 residues. CDR3 sequence: CASSQTSTGQGQPQHF. In nucleotides, the CDR3 is TGTGCCAGCAGCCAAACCTCGACAGGGCAGGGTCAGCCCCAGCATTTT.

V and J are TRBV5-1 and TRBJ1-1; D unclear. The CDR3 is 14 residues long. The V and J ends lost 5 bases and 6 bases respectively, with 17 bases between them. Germline V gene sequence: CDR1 SGHRS, CDR2 YFSETQ. The CDR3 DNA reads as TGCGCCAGCAGTTATGGAGGATTCGACCCTGAAGCTTTCTTT. Translating gives CASSYGGFDPEAFF.

The chain recombines TRBV3-1 (or the pseudogene TRBV3-2) with TRBJ1-2; 7 positions agree with TRBD1. The CDR3 length is 15 residues. Looked up from germline, CDR1 is LGHDT and CDR2 is YNNKEL (reference sequence). J lost 1 base, V lost 4 bases, and 6 bases had no gene match. In nucleotides, the CDR3 is TGTGCCAGCAGCCCTCGACAGGGATTTAACTATGGCTACACCTTC. Protein: CASSPRQGFNYGYTF.

Note on this clone: Other DNA sequences of this sample code for an identical CDR3. The chain uses TRBV11-2 and TRBJ1-1; TRBD1 agrees at 7 bases. CDR1 and CDR2 (germline): SGHAT, FQNNGV. The CDR3 is made up of 15 amino acids. Trimming took 1 base from V and 1 from J; bases not matched to a gene: 3. CDR3 DNA: TGTGCCAGCAGCTTAGTAGGGGGCGCGAACACTGAAGCTTTCTTT. Its translation is CASSLVGGANTEAFF.

This rearrangement joins TRBV7-9 to TRBJ2-3; no clear D gene. Germline V CDR1 and CDR2: SEHNR, FQNEAQ (reference sequence). This CDR3 comprises 11 residues. V lost 3 bases and J lost 10, with 8 bases in between. For the CDR3, the DNA is TGTGCCAGCAGCTTGGGTCAGGCGCAGTATTTT. The encoded protein is CASSLGQAQYF.

This chain connects TRBV6-5 to TRBJ2-7; 7 bases align to TRBD2. The CDR3 extends over 14 amino acids. Germline CDR1 MNHEY, CDR2 SVGAGI. J lost 4 bases, V lost 7 bases, and 10 bases had no gene match. Here the CDR3 reads CASTNGASGYEQYF. For the CDR3, the DNA is TGTGCCAGCACTAACGGTGCTAGCGGTTACGAGCAGTACTTC.

This rearrangement joins TRBV10-1 to TRBJ2-1, with TRBD2 identical over 15 bases. The V gene end was trimmed by 6 bases and the J gene end by 1 base; junction bases not matched to a gene: 4. Germline lookup yields CDR1 WNHNN and CDR2 SYGVQD (reference sequence). There are 17 residues in the CDR3. The CDR3 loop reads CASSHGLAGGSYNEQFF. CDR3 nucleotide sequence: TGCGCCAGCAGCCATGGACTAGCGGGAGGGTCCTACAATGAGCAGTTCTTC.

The chain links TRBV2 to TRBJ1-5; 8 bases are a match to TRBD1. The J segment lost 5 bases and the V segment lost 4 bases, leaving 1 base of the junction unmatched. Germline values: CDR1 SNHLY, CDR2 FYNNEI. The CDR3 is made up of 13 amino acids. This CDR3 is CASSATGDQPQHF. In DNA, the CDR3 is TGTGCCAGCAGTGCGACAGGGGATCAGCCCCAGCATTTT.